This TCR beta chain derives from a study of shared clonotypes between healthy human individuals. Study-level information: Each donor contributed plates that comprised three CD4 naive, three CD4 memory, two CD8 naive and one CD8 memory.

Researchers ran the assay at a deep level. Only in-frame clones appear in the TCRdb table, and some are missing; sequencing was by immunoSEQ multiplex PCR. The table has approximately 2,200,000 clones, roughly 91% seen once. Germline CDR1 MGHRA, CDR2 YSYEKL. The CDR3 is made up of 15 amino acids. V gave up 1 base and J gave up 1 base, with 10 bases separating them. Selected positively for CCR7 and CD45RO-negative, naive CD8 cells excluded terminally differentiated effector memory CD45RA+ cells. The chain joins TRBV4-1 to TRBJ2-5; D perhaps matches TRBD1 (5 bases). The source material was naive CD8+ T cells from PBMCs. The TCR comes from a man aged 18 to 30 in good health. Some clones in this sample may be carry-over from other donors' samples. The chain's CDR3 is CASSQGPGRQETQYF. The CDR3 nucleotides are TGCGCCAGCAGCCAAGGCCCAGGGCGCCAAGAGACCCAGTACTTC.